This TCR beta chain is from a study of blood T cell repertoires in COVID-19. CDR1 is SGHTA and CDR2 is FQGNSA in the germline V gene. This CDR3 spans 17 amino acids. Trimming took 0 bases from V and 0 from J, leaving 14 bases between them. The data were produced by immunoSEQ multiplex PCR, yet TCRdb's version contains in-frame clones alone and is incomplete. The sample holds 40,000 to 50,000 clones; 87% are singletons and the top ten take around 4.7%. The chain carries TRBV7-2 and TRBJ1-2; TRBD1 might be the D (6 bases). This TCR came from a man in his 60s with acute or convalescent COVID-19. The sequenced sample was peripheral blood. CDR3 sequence reads: CASSLASPRGPNYGYTF. The CDR3 DNA follows: TGTGCCAGCAGCTTAGCTTCCCCCAGGGGCCCTAACTATGGCTACACCTTC.